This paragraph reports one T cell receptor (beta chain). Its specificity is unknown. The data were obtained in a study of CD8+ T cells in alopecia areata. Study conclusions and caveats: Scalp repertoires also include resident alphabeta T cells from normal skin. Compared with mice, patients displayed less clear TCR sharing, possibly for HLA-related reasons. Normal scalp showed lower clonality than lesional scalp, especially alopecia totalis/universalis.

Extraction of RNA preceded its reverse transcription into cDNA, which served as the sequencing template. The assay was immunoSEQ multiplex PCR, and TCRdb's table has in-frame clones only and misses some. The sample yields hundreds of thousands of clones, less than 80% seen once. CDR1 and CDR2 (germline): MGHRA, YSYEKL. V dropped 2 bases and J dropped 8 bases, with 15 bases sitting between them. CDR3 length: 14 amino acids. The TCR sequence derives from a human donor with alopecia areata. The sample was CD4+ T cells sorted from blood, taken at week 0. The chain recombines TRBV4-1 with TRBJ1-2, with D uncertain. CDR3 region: CASSQMAQGSGYTF. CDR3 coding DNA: TGCGCCAGCAGCCAAATGGCCCAAGGGAGCGGCTACACCTTC.